This TCR beta chain was sequenced during a study of T cell responses to AZD1222 COVID-19 vaccine. Measured with immunoSEQ multiplex PCR; TCRdb has only the in-frame clones, and not every one. The data hold about 150,000 clones, with roughly 85% observed a single time. The clonotype originates from an adult who received the MenACWY meningococcal vaccine as a control. Sample: peripheral blood, taken 28 days after the second dose of the MenACWY control vaccine.

CDR3 coding DNA: TGTGCCAGCAGCAAAAAGGGTTTAAGCCGCCTAAAGAACTACGAGCAGTACTTC. As protein: CASSKKGLSRLKNYEQYF. The chain carries TRBV6-2 or TRBV6-3 and TRBJ2-7; D is undetermined. Germline-derived CDR1 and CDR2 are MNHEY and SVGEGT. Trimming stripped 6 bases from V and 3 bases from J, with 27 bases between. This CDR3 region has 18 residues.